The next 21 T cell receptor beta chains were all read from a single sample in a study of patients and donors after allogeneic stem cell transplantation. TCRdb reprocessed the RT-PCR reads with MiXCR, giving one entry per CDR3 protein. In the table there are roughly 200,000 distinct CDR3 sequences, around 41% of which are singletons. Sequenced: blood, either unsorted or a sorted T cell fraction (not recorded which). These TCRs come from a human donor who was either an allogeneic HSCT recipient or a stem cell or donor lymphocyte infusion donor (not recorded which). It is not recorded whose cells these are; they may come from a transplant donor.

This clonotype was counted between two and nine times. The chain's CDR3 is CASSASNYGYTF. CDR3 DNA sequence: TGTGCCAGCAGCGCCTCCAACTATGGCTACACCTTC. The rearrangement uses TRBV9 and TRBJ1-2; no clear D gene. The germline V gene encodes CDR1 SGDLS and CDR2 YYNGEE. V was cut by 3 bases and J by 2 bases, with 5 bases left in between. The CDR3 runs 12 residues.

V usage is TRBV5-1 and J usage is TRBJ2-7; D is ambiguous. V lost 0 bases and J lost 6, with 4 bases in between. CDR1 and CDR2 (germline): SGHRS, YFSETQ. The length of the CDR3 is 11 residues. The CDR3 region is CASSLETEQYF. For the CDR3, the DNA is TGCGCCAGCAGCTTGGAGACCGAGCAGTACTTC.

In its sample, this clonotype was seen a few times. The chain combines TRBV12-3 or TRBV12-4 with TRBJ2-1; a possible D gene is TRBD2 (6 bases). The CDR3 has 17 residues. Deletions cut 5 bases from V and 0 bases from J, with 17 bases between. CDR3 DNA sequence: TGTGCCAGCAGTCCAATAGGAGGGAGTGGCTCCTACAATGAGCAGTTCTTC. Amino acids: CASSPIGGSGSYNEQFF.

This clonotype was observed a few times. This sequence joins TRBV29-1 and TRBJ2-1, with TRBD2 matching over 8 bases. J lost 4 bases, V lost 7 bases, and 15 bases had no gene match. The length of the CDR3 is 16 residues. Germline V gene sequence: CDR1 SQVTM, CDR2 ANQGSEA. This chain's CDR3 is CSAPIAGKVLYNEQFF. For the CDR3, the DNA is TGCAGCGCCCCGATAGCGGGGAAGGTTTTGTACAATGAGCAGTTCTTC.

The V and J genes are TRBV30 and TRBJ2-1, with a tentative D call TRBD2 (6 bases). The germline V and J ends were trimmed by 0 bases and 4 bases, with 13 bases remaining between them. CDR1 and CDR2 from the germline V gene are GTSNPN and SVGIG (reference sequence). The CDR3 is 15 residues long. The CDR3 nucleotides read TGTGCCTGGAGTGTTGGCGCGGGGTGGTACAATGAGCAGTTCTTC. Translating it yields CAWSVGAGWYNEQFF.

This clonotype was detected only a few times. CDR3 protein: CASSQPDEKLFF. The CDR3 DNA is TGTGCCAGCAGCCAACCTGATGAAAAACTGTTTTTT. The chain combines TRBV7-9 with TRBJ1-4; D gene ambiguous. V was trimmed by 5 bases and J by 6 bases, leaving 7 bases between them. Germline V gene data show CDR1 as SEHNR and CDR2 as FQNEAQ (reference sequence). The CDR3 loop spans 12 amino acids.

V and J are TRBV6-5 and TRBJ1-2; 7 nucleotides agree with TRBD1. Germline assignment: CDR1 MNHEY and CDR2 SVGAGI. Trimming removed 7 bases from V and 4 bases from J; junction bases left unmatched: 6. This CDR3 contains 13 residues. The CDR3 sequence: CASTLDRAYGYTF. The CDR3 DNA sequence: TGTGCCAGCACACTTGACAGGGCCTATGGCTACACCTTC.

The chain recombines TRBV12-3 or TRBV12-4 with TRBJ1-1, with a tentative D call TRBD1 (5 bases). Trimming left V 2 bases short and J 7 bases short, with 17 bases between. The CDR3 extends over 15 amino acids. CDR3 coding DNA: TGTGCCAGCAGTTTAATTGGGGATGGAGGGGATGAAGCTTTCTTT. Its protein is CASSLIGDGGDEAFF.

This clonotype was observed a few times. The chain joins TRBV25-1 to TRBJ1-6, with D unresolved. CDR1 and CDR2 from the germline V gene are MGHDK and SYGVNS. V gave up 4 bases and J gave up 6 bases, with 10 bases separating them. The CDR3 has 14 residues. The CDR3 region has the DNA TGTGCCAGCAGTGGATCAGCGGGTAATTCACCCCTCCACTTT. This encodes CASSGSAGNSPLHF.

This chain connects TRBV7-2 to TRBJ1-2; D is perhaps TRBD1 (5 bases). CDR1 SGHTA and CDR2 FQGNSA come from the germline V gene. V shed 2 bases and J shed 6 bases, with 13 bases lying between them. The CDR3 runs to 14 residues. The CDR3 loop is CASSLRPGLHGYTF. DNA for the CDR3: TGTGCCAGCAGCTTACGACCAGGGTTGCATGGCTACACCTTC.

This clonotype was seen a handful of times. The rearrangement uses TRBV3-1 and TRBJ2-1; D unresolved. Germline CDR1 LGHDT, CDR2 YNNKEL (reference sequence). The CDR3 totals 14 residues. Trimming removed 2 bases at V and 9 bases at J, with 14 bases between. The CDR3 is CASSQRAKGSEQFF. CDR3 nucleotides: TGTGCCAGCAGCCAACGGGCCAAGGGAAGTGAGCAGTTCTTC.

The chain recombines TRBV29-1 with TRBJ1-2, with D perhaps TRBD1 (5 bases). The CDR3 extends over 13 amino acids. Looked up from germline, CDR1 is SQVTM and CDR2 is ANQGSEA. Trimming removed 8 bases at V and 5 bases at J, with 18 bases between. For the CDR3, the DNA is TGCAGCTCCCCCGGGCAGGGTGAATATGGCTACACCTTC. As protein: CSSPGQGEYGYTF.

This clonotype has just a few counts. The V gene is TRBV10-3, the J gene TRBJ1-4; D gene ambiguous. Deletions cut 7 bases from V and 5 bases from J, with 11 bases between. Per germline, CDR1 ENHRY and CDR2 SYGVKD. The CDR3 is made up of 13 amino acids. CDR3 residues: CAIKRERNEKLFF. The CDR3 region has the DNA TGTGCCATCAAAAGGGAACGCAATGAAAAACTGTTTTTT.

The chain is built from TRBV4-3 and TRBJ2-7, with no clear D. This CDR3 region has 13 residues. Between the trimmed V and J ends, which lost 0 bases and 2 bases, there was a span of 5 bases. CDR1 LGHNA and CDR2 YSLEER come from the germline V gene. The CDR3: CASSQDQTYEQYF. The CDR3 nucleotides read TGCGCCAGCAGCCAAGATCAGACCTACGAGCAGTACTTC.

This clonotype was counted between two and nine times. J is TRBJ1-6 and V is TRBV4-2, with 8 bases lining up with TRBD1. Germline values: CDR1 LGHNA, CDR2 YNFKEQ. The CDR3 is 15 residues long. V lost 4 bases, J lost 7 bases, and 6 bases stayed unmatched. This CDR3 is CASSPRDRSNSPLHF. The CDR3 coding sequence is TGTGCCAGCAGCCCCCGGGACAGGTCAAATTCACCCCTCCACTTT.

This sequence joins TRBV19 and TRBJ1-5; D unclear. This CDR3 has 14 amino acids. Trimming took 3 bases from V and 3 from J, leaving 9 bases between them. Germline V gene lookup returns CDR1 LNHDA and CDR2 SQIVND (reference sequence). The CDR3, as DNA: TGTGCCAGTAGTATGGGCACGAACAATCAGCCCCAGCATTTT. This encodes CASSMGTNNQPQHF.

This clonotype came up a few times. The chain has TRBV28 and TRBJ1-1; D is uncertain. The germline CDR1 and CDR2 sequences are MDHEN and SYDVKM. The CDR3 runs to 14 residues. Trimming removed 7 bases at V and 0 bases at J, with 12 bases between. This CDR3 is CASTGPLLNTEAFF. CDR3 DNA sequence: TGTGCCAGCACCGGGCCGTTATTGAACACTGAAGCTTTCTTT.

V and J are TRBV30 and TRBJ1-2; a weak D match, TRBD1 (5 bases). In germline, CDR1 is GTSNPN, CDR2 SVGIG (reference sequence). V shed 1 base and J shed 4 bases, with 19 bases lying between them. This CDR3 spans 16 amino acids. Here the CDR3 DNA reads TGTGCCTGGAGTGCCTTGGGCAGGGCGGGGACCTATGGCTACACCTTC. Translation: CAWSALGRAGTYGYTF.

In its sample, this clonotype was seen a few times. The CDR3 loop reads CATSDTGDSEQFF. In nucleotides, the CDR3 is TGTGCCACCAGTGATACAGGGGACAGTGAGCAGTTCTTC. The chain employs TRBV24-1 and TRBJ2-1; TRBD1 aligns across 7 bases. The CDR3 is made up of 13 amino acids. V shed 3 bases and J 9 bases; nucleotides not matched to a gene: 4. Looked up from germline, CDR1 is KGHDR and CDR2 is SFDVKD.

The chain carries TRBV28 and TRBJ2-3, with 8 bases that match TRBD2. Germline V CDR1 and CDR2: MDHEN, SYDVKM. V shed 6 bases and J 6 bases; nucleotides not matched to a gene: 5. CDR3 length: 13 residues. CDR3: CASSPGGDDTQYF. CDR3 coding DNA: TGTGCCAGCAGCCCGGGAGGGGATGATACGCAGTATTTT.

This clonotype was observed a handful of times. The rearrangement links TRBV15 to TRBJ1-1, with TRBD1 matching 9 bases. Germline V CDR1 and CDR2: LNHNV, YYDKDF (reference sequence). J was trimmed by 4 bases and V by 3 bases; bases with no gene match: 12. The CDR3 runs to 17 residues. The CDR3 loop is CATSSRGQGELGTEAFF. DNA of the CDR3: TGTGCCACCAGCAGTAGGGGACAGGGAGAGTTGGGCACTGAAGCTTTCTTT.